This T cell receptor (beta chain) was obtained from a study of cytomegalovirus exposure and HLA in healthy donors. Whole-study results and caveats: Near-uniform donor sequencing depth was presumed by presence/absence analyses. By HLA locus, TCR association rates varied in a later analysis, with DRB1 showing the most and HLA-C the fewest.

To note about this clone: Its antigen is undetermined.

V was shortened by 1 base and J by 0 bases, with 8 bases between the two germline ends. The CDR3 runs to 15 residues. Germline V lookup: CDR1 LNHNV, CDR2 YYDKDF (reference sequence). The PCR ran on 60 Vbeta and 13 Jbeta primers. Profiled with immunoSEQ multiplex PCR; TCRdb holds only in-frame clones, not every one. The sample includes around 130,000 clones, around 81% of them seen just once. This receptor was identified in a woman between 35 and 50 years old in good health and CMV-seronegative. Sequenced material: PBMCs. The rearrangement links TRBV15 to TRBJ2-3; possible D gene TRBD1, 5 bases. Written as DNA, the CDR3 is TGTGCCACCAGCAGAGGGACAAAAAGCACAGATACGCAGTATTTT. It encodes CATSRGTKSTDTQYF.